This entry lists 11 T cell receptor beta chains sequenced from one sample in a study of shared clonotypes between healthy human individuals. The repertoire was sequenced with immunoSEQ multiplex PCR; TCRdb's copy has only in-frame clones and lacks some. The sample contains some 550,000 clones, almost 97% of which appear only once. Material: naive CD4+ T cells sorted from blood. The subset denotes: CD45RA+ positively selected. These receptors were taken from a woman aged 25 to 39 in good health.

V and J are TRBV4-2 and TRBJ2-7; tentative D call: TRBD2 (6 bases). Per germline, CDR1 LGHNA and CDR2 YNFKEQ. Trimming cost V 3 bases and J 3 bases, with 12 bases left between them. The CDR3 runs 14 residues. CDR3 sequence (DNA): TGTGCCAGCAGCCATGAACAGGAGGGCTACGAGCAGTACTTC. This gives the protein CASSHEQEGYEQYF.

The chain recombines TRBV2 with TRBJ1-3, with a weak D call TRBD1 (5 bases). Trimming stripped 7 bases from V and 8 bases from J, with 15 bases between. This CDR3 is 13 amino acids long. CDR1 is SNHLY and CDR2 is FYNNEI in the germline V gene. CDR3 region: CASKRQGGDTIYF. Here the CDR3 DNA reads TGTGCCAGCAAAAGGCAGGGTGGGGACACCATATATTTT.

This rearrangement joins TRBV4-1 to TRBJ2-1; 11 bases agree with TRBD2. Losses at the gene ends were 4 bases for V and 7 bases for J; bases not matched to a gene: 12. Looked up from germline, CDR1 is MGHRA and CDR2 is YSYEKL. The CDR3 sequence is 17 residues long. This CDR3 reads CASSPGPGLAEGNEQFF. CDR3 nucleotides: TGCGCCAGCAGCCCAGGGCCGGGACTAGCGGAGGGGAATGAGCAGTTCTTC.

The J gene is TRBJ1-1, the V gene TRBV6-6, with a possible D match to TRBD1 (5 bases). The CDR3 has 14 amino acids. V was trimmed by 5 bases and J by 7 bases, leaving 17 bases between them. Germline V lookup: CDR1 MNHNY, CDR2 SVGAGI (reference sequence). The CDR3 nucleotides are TGTGCCAGCAGTCCCCCACAGGTAACCGATGAAGCTTTCTTT. Translation: CASSPPQVTDEAFF.

This clone came up once. The chain carries TRBV6-1 and TRBJ2-5; D might be TRBD1 (7 bases). The J call may be faulty, since TRBJ2-7 better matches the DNA end. Germline V gene data show CDR1 as MNHNS and CDR2 as SASEGT. The CDR3 has 14 residues. The CDR3 region is CASILRDSTYEQYF. The DNA for the CDR3 is TGTGCCAGCATTCTGCGGGACAGTACCTACGAGCAGTACTTC.

This chain connects TRBV30 to TRBJ1-6; no definite D call. The germline CDR1 and CDR2 sequences are GTSNPN and SVGIG (reference sequence). Trimming cost V 8 bases and J 5 bases, with 19 bases left between them. This CDR3 is built from 15 residues. The CDR3 DNA reads as TGTGCCAAAAGCTCACAAAGGGTCCATAATTCACCCCTCCACTTT. Its translation is CAKSSQRVHNSPLHF.

The chain recombines TRBV6-5 with TRBJ2-1; D is perhaps TRBD1 (8 bases). This CDR3 is 15 amino acids long. V was pared by 2 bases and J by 6 bases, with 14 bases between. Germline-derived CDR1 and CDR2 are MNHEY and SVGAGI. CDR3 region: CASSYRTGRVNEQFF. CDR3 nucleotide sequence: TGTGCCAGCAGTTACAGGACAGGGAGGGTCAATGAGCAGTTCTTC.

The V gene is TRBV11-2, the J gene TRBJ2-7, with 7 nucleotides matching TRBD2. This CDR3 region has 14 residues. The germline gives CDR1 SGHAT, CDR2 FQNNGV. Trimming removed 1 base from V and 6 bases from J; junction bases left unmatched: 6. The CDR3 protein is CASSLGWDYREQYF. The DNA for the CDR3 is TGTGCCAGCAGCTTAGGCTGGGACTACCGCGAGCAGTACTTC.

The CDR3 loop reads CASSLGRQGFSYEQYF. The DNA for the CDR3 is TGTGCCAGCAGCTTAGGGCGCCAGGGCTTTTCCTACGAGCAGTACTTC. This chain uses TRBV7-8 with TRBJ2-7, with D maybe TRBD1 (5 bases). Germline lookup yields CDR1 SGHVS and CDR2 FQNEAQ. Trimming took off 1 base at V and 1 base at J, with 14 bases between the two ends. This CDR3 comprises 16 residues. Filled out from reference TRBV7-8 and TRBJ2-7, the complete variable domain reads GAGVSQSPRYKVAKRGQDVALRCDPISGHVSLFWYQQALGQGPEFLTYFQNEAQLDKSGLPSDRFFAERPEGSVSTLKIQRTQQEDSAVYLCASSLGRQGFSYEQYFGPGTRLTVT.

This rearrangement joins TRBV19 to TRBJ2-7; no clear D gene. Germline CDR1 is LNHDA and CDR2 is SQIVND (reference sequence). The CDR3 is 14 amino acids. V dropped 6 bases and J dropped 0 bases, with 12 bases sitting between them. The CDR3 DNA follows: TGTGCCAGTAGGGCGACTTTCCTCTCCTACGAGCAGTACTTC. Translating it yields CASRATFLSYEQYF. The full variable domain, completed using reference TRBV19 and TRBJ2-7, is DGGITQSPKYLFRKEGQNVTLSCEQNLNHDAMYWYRQDPGQGLRLIYYSQIVNDFQKGDIAEGYSVSREKKESFPLTVTSAQKNPTAFYLCASRATFLSYEQYFGPGTRLTVT.

V gene TRBV10-3 combines with J gene TRBJ2-7; TRBD1 or TRBD2 may be the D gene (5 bases each). Trimming pared 3 bases from V and 4 bases from J, leaving 7 bases between. The germline gives CDR1 ENHRY, CDR2 SYGVKD. CDR3 length equals 12 residues. CDR3 region: CAISEGEYEQYF. The CDR3 nucleotides read TGTGCCATCAGTGAAGGGGAGTACGAGCAGTACTTC.